These 6 T cell receptor beta chains came from one sample sequenced in a study of T cells in Graves' hyperthyroidism and ophthalmopathy. Amplification of TCR beta CDR3 regions used RNA as the template. With the HTBI primer set, the TCR CDR3 went through a first round of RT-PCR. TCRdb reprocessed the multiplex PCR reads with MiXCR, giving one entry per CDR3 protein. The sample shows 300,000 to 500,000 distinct CDR3 sequences, about an eighth of them seen only once. Source material: blood. These receptors originate from a man in his fifties or sixties with Graves' ophthalmopathy.

This clonotype was recorded many times. The rearrangement joins TRBV11-3 to TRBJ2-5, with D perhaps assigned TRBD1 or TRBD2 (5 bases each). The germline V gene has CDR1 SGHNT and CDR2 YENEEA. With 6 bases removed from V and 3 bases from J, the gap between germline ends came to 20 bases. CDR3 length: 16 amino acids. CDR3 nucleotides: TGTGCCAGCAGAGTGGGGACCGACACTTTTAAAGAGACCCAGTACTTC. This gives the protein CASRVGTDTFKETQYF.

V usage is TRBV12-3 or TRBV12-4 and J usage is TRBJ2-3; 8 nucleotides line up with TRBD1. This CDR3 is 15 amino acids long. V dropped 9 bases and J dropped 7; count of bases not matched to a gene: 15. CDR3 loop: CASSSGGSRGNTQYF. CDR3 DNA: TGTGCCAGTTCCTCAGGGGGCTCGAGGGGAAATACGCAGTATTTT.

This clonotype was seen only a few times. This chain uses TRBV5-1 with TRBJ2-5; 7 bases match TRBD2. V was clipped by 5 bases and J by 4 bases; unmatched bases: 5. Germline-derived CDR1 and CDR2 are SGHRS and YFSETQ. The CDR3 is 13 residues long. CDR3 nucleotides: TGCGCCAGCAGAGGCGGGAGCGGAGAGACCCAGTACTTC. This encodes CASRGGSGETQYF.

In its sample, this clonotype was seen many times. This chain uses TRBV29-1 with TRBJ2-5, with D tentatively TRBD2 (7 bases). CDR3 size: 13 residues. The germline V gene has CDR1 SQVTM and CDR2 ANQGSEA. Trimming left V 7 bases short and J 7 bases short, with 19 bases between. CDR3 residues: CSATRGGAGTQYF. CDR3 DNA: TGCAGCGCCACACGTGGGGGGGCAGGGACCCAGTACTTC.

The CDR3 region has the DNA TGTGCCAGCTCAGTAAGCGGCACCATCCACAATGAGCAGTTCTTC. Its protein is CASSVSGTIHNEQFF. The chain is built from TRBV18 and TRBJ2-1, with a possible D match to TRBD2 (5 bases). The CDR3 covers 15 residues. Germline CDR1 reads KGHSH; CDR2 reads LQKENI. V was cut by 5 bases and J by 5 bases, with 16 bases left in between.

The rearrangement links TRBV9 to TRBJ2-3, with 8 bases lining up with TRBD2. CDR1 is SGDLS and CDR2 is YYNGEE in the germline V gene. This CDR3 has 15 amino acids. V was clipped by 0 bases and J by 6 bases; unmatched bases: 6. This chain's CDR3 is CASSVAVAGPDTQYF. The CDR3 DNA reads TGTGCCAGCAGCGTAGCGGTAGCGGGACCTGATACGCAGTATTTT.